This is a list of T cell receptor beta chains from one sample in a study of shared clonotypes between healthy human individuals. Repertoires were generated with immunoSEQ multiplex PCR, while TCRdb's copy carries only in-frame clones and drops some. The table shows fewer than 3 million clones, with around 90% occurring only once. The specimen sequenced was naive CD4+ T cells from PBMCs. All receptors come from a man in his late teens or twenties in good health. Some clones in this sample may be carry-over from other donors' samples. The CDR3 runs from the conserved cysteine through the conserved F or W. A D gene is named only where the DNA matches it firmly. Clone size, where shown, is once, few, many, or a class for clones that have expanded.

d_call j_call v_call clone_size cdr3_aa
TRBD2 TRBJ2-7 TRBV7-2 NA CASSLGTSGRYEQYF
NA TRBJ2-5 TRBV6-5 NA CASRSEEGDGTQYF
TRBD1 TRBJ1-4 TRBV28 NA CASSTRTGMTEKLFF
NA TRBJ2-7 TRBV6-4 NA CASRQGLWGLYEQYF
NA TRBJ2-2 TRBV28 NA CASSLGTLNTGELFF
NA TRBJ2-7 TRBV7-2 NA CASSLVPAGTYEQYF
NA TRBJ1-1 TRBV11-2 NA CASSSIRRGVYTEAFF
NA TRBJ2-3 TRBV28 NA CASSLVGAVDTQYF
TRBD2 TRBJ2-1 TRBV19 NA CASRRGSGPYNEQFF
NA TRBJ1-2 TRBV6-5 NA CASSSQGKYYGYTF
TRBD2 TRBJ2-2 TRBV5-1 NA CASSLQRSGRAPGELFF
NA TRBJ2-2 TRBV29-1 NA CSVEVWAGVHTGELFF
TRBD2 TRBJ2-2 TRBV7-3 NA CASSARWGGRESGELFF
NA TRBJ1-5 TRBV6-5 NA CASRQGGSNQPQHF
NA TRBJ2-5 TRBV28 NA CASSPRDTQETQYF
TRBD2 TRBJ2-5 TRBV30 NA CAWTRTSGSETQYF
NA TRBJ2-7 TRBV19 NA CASSIVGQTKYF
TRBD1 TRBJ2-6 TRBV4-1 NA CASRKGTGDVLTF
TRBD2 TRBJ2-7 TRBV4-3 NA CASSLLPAAGGPSEQYF
TRBD1 TRBJ2-5 TRBV6-5 NA CASSYPRGRVEETQYF
NA TRBJ1-1 TRBV19 NA CASRQGGLTEAFF
NA TRBJ1-2 TRBV14 NA CASSQEGGGYTF
TRBD1 TRBJ1-1 TRBV5-1 NA CASSSQGSNTEAFF
NA TRBJ2-5 TRBV15 NA CATSRDRVAQTQYF
NA TRBJ1-2 TRBV25-1 NA CASSELANYGYTF
NA TRBJ2-2 TRBV7-9 few CASSFTGPGELFF
NA TRBJ1-2 TRBV19 few CASMGSGRTNGYTF
TRBD1 TRBJ1-3 TRBV25-1 NA CASISGTGQGPGNTIYF
TRBD2 TRBJ2-3 TRBV7-3 NA CASSLRLAGGDTQYF
NA TRBJ2-6 TRBV9 once CASSVNPQKDSGANVLTF
TRBD2 TRBJ2-3 TRBV12-5 NA CASGLLTGTSGRKTTQYF
NA TRBJ2-7 TRBV5-4 NA CASSTDSRPSYEQYF
NA TRBJ2-2 TRBV6-5 once CASSYFRLPTGELFF
NA TRBJ2-2 TRBV7-6 NA CASSPGRGELFF
NA TRBJ2-3 TRBV15 NA CATSRDPLLETQYF
NA TRBJ1-5 TRBV7-3 NA CASSTMPSQPQHF
NA TRBJ1-1 TRBV5-1 NA CASSLVGGVGEAFF
TRBD1 TRBJ1-1 TRBV7-3 few CASSPGTVTEAFF